These 28 T cell receptor beta chains came from one sample sequenced in a study of spatial heterogeneity in lung cancer. Regarding time point: sample taken at primary tumor resection. Using its own MiXCR run on the 5' RACE reads, TCRdb lists one record per CDR3 protein. The sample lists some 44,000 distinct CDR3 sequences; roughly 15% were seen once. Source: PBMCs, taken at surgery. The receptors come from a male donor with early-stage non-small cell lung cancer.

This clonotype has ten or more counts. The genes are TRBV11-1 and TRBJ2-5; no clear D. The V and J ends lost 0 bases and 2 bases respectively, with 10 bases between them. CDR3 length: 15 residues. Germline loops: CDR1 SGHAT, CDR2 FQDESV (reference sequence). CDR3 loop: CASSLALVRQETQYF. CDR3 nucleotide sequence: TGTGCCAGCAGCTTAGCGCTTGTCAGGCAAGAGACCCAGTACTTC.

This clonotype came up many times. The chain employs TRBV5-5 and TRBJ2-3; 7 nucleotides align to TRBD1. J was trimmed by 2 bases and V by 0 bases; bases with no gene match: 6. The CDR3 contains 16 residues. Germline lookup yields CDR1 SGHKS and CDR2 YYEKEE (reference sequence). The CDR3 region is CASSLDRGQLTDTQYF. In DNA, the CDR3 is TGTGCCAGCAGCTTGGACAGGGGACAGCTCACAGATACGCAGTATTTT.

This clonotype has only a few counts. This chain links TRBV5-1 with TRBJ1-2; D is perhaps TRBD1 (5 bases). From germline, CDR1 is SGHRS and CDR2 YFSETQ. V was trimmed by 0 bases and J by 7 bases, leaving 16 bases between them. The CDR3 covers 15 residues. DNA of the CDR3: TGCGCCAGCAGCTTGGCCCTCGGGGCTCCGGCTGGCTACACCTTC. It codes for CASSLALGAPAGYTF.

This clonotype was counted many times. This sequence joins TRBV10-3 and TRBJ2-2; D is unclear. Between the trimmed V and J ends, which lost 3 bases and 1 base, there was a span of 9 bases. The germline V gene has CDR1 ENHRY and CDR2 SYGVKD. CDR3 size: 15 residues. The CDR3 protein is CAISDKGLNTGELFF. CDR3 nucleotide sequence: TGTGCCATCAGTGATAAGGGTCTGAACACCGGGGAGCTGTTTTTT.

This clonotype was counted many times. V and J are TRBV24-1 and TRBJ1-2; possibly TRBD1 for D (5 bases). The CDR3 has 16 residues. V lost 3 bases, J lost 8 bases, and 21 bases lay in between. Per germline, CDR1 KGHDR and CDR2 SFDVKD. For the CDR3, the DNA is TGTGCCACCAGTGATGATTCTGCAGGGTCTTTGCACGGCTACACCTTC. Amino acid sequence: CATSDDSAGSLHGYTF.

This clonotype turned up a few times. The chain uses TRBV3-1 and TRBJ2-2; D not certain. V lost 0 bases to trimming and J lost 5 bases, with 7 bases between them. CDR1 and CDR2 from the germline V gene are LGHDT and YNNKEL (reference sequence). This CDR3 has 14 residues. This CDR3 reads CASSQDPNTGELFF. The DNA of the CDR3 is TGTGCCAGCAGCCAAGACCCAAATACCGGGGAGCTGTTTTTT.

This sequence joins TRBV25-1 and TRBJ2-2; D possibly corresponds to TRBD2 (6 bases). Deletions cut 9 bases from V and 3 bases from J, with 11 bases between. There are 13 residues in the CDR3. CDR1 and CDR2 (germline): MGHDK, SYGVNS. The CDR3 DNA reads TGTGCCAGTGGAGGGGATTACACCGGGGAGCTGTTTTTT. It specifies CASGGDYTGELFF.

This clonotype appeared many times. The chain couples TRBV7-8 to TRBJ1-2, with 7 bases identical to TRBD1. This CDR3 is built from 13 residues. Trimming removed 3 bases from V and 8 bases from J; junction bases left unmatched: 6. Germline V CDR1 and CDR2: SGHVS, FQNEAQ. The CDR3 loop is CASSLGRQGGYTF. The CDR3 DNA follows: TGTGCCAGCAGCTTGGGCAGACAGGGCGGCTACACCTTC.

This clonotype was detected many times. In DNA form, the CDR3 reads TGTGCCAGCAGTGTGAACGGCGGGGAGCTGTTTTTT. Translating gives CASSVNGGELFF. V and J are TRBV2 and TRBJ2-2; the D is unclear. Germline values: CDR1 SNHLY, CDR2 FYNNEI. The germline V and J ends were trimmed by 4 bases and 7 bases, with 7 bases remaining between them. The CDR3 is 12 residues long.

The chain employs TRBV5-1 and TRBJ2-2; D is unclear. The V end was cut by 2 bases, the J end by 0 bases, with 8 bases between. The CDR3 spans 15 residues. CDR1 is SGHRS, CDR2 YFSETQ, per germline. CDR3 region: CASSLRTANTGELFF. The CDR3 nucleotides are TGCGCCAGCAGCTTACGGACGGCGAACACCGGGGAGCTGTTTTTT.

This clonotype came up many times. V and J are TRBV12-3 or TRBV12-4 and TRBJ2-2, with D perhaps matching TRBD1 or TRBD2 (6 bases each). The V gene lost 5 bases and the J gene lost 1 base, with 14 bases spanning the gap. This CDR3 is 16 amino acids long. The CDR3 spells CASSPQGGRNTGELFF. The CDR3 DNA follows: TGTGCCAGCAGTCCCCAAGGGGGGAGGAACACCGGGGAGCTGTTTTTT.

This clonotype was picked up a small number of times. V and J are TRBV20-1 and TRBJ1-1, with D unclear. CDR1 is DFQATT and CDR2 is SNEGSKA in the germline V gene (reference sequence). V lost 5 bases and J 10 bases, leaving 23 bases between the germline ends. There are 14 residues in the CDR3. CDR3 region: CSAPQWAGRSRAFF. In DNA form, the CDR3 reads TGCAGTGCTCCTCAATGGGCCGGGCGATCGCGAGCTTTCTTT.

This clonotype was counted ten times or more. The V gene is TRBV9, the J gene TRBJ1-3; D uncertain. The CDR3 runs to 15 residues. Looked up from germline, CDR1 is SGDLS and CDR2 is YYNGEE. The V and J ends lost 4 bases and 4 bases respectively, with 15 bases between them. This chain's CDR3 is CASSPERDTGNTIYF. CDR3 sequence (DNA): TGTGCCAGCAGCCCGGAGAGGGATACAGGAAACACCATATATTTT.

This clonotype was seen at least ten times. One junction end does not reproduce the germline sequence, and a read error may be involved. CDR3: CASSLGVGQALDTQYF. The CDR3 nucleotides are TGTGCTAGCAGCTTAGGTGTGGGACAGGCTTTGGATACGCAGTATTTT. The gene calls are TRBV7-7 and TRBJ2-3, with 8 nucleotides matching TRBD1. CDR1 and CDR2 from the germline V gene are SSHAT and FNYEAQ (reference sequence). The CDR3 totals 16 residues.

This clonotype was seen ten or more times. The V and J genes are TRBV6-5 and TRBJ1-1; D call uncertain. Trimming cost V 5 bases and J 3 bases, with 7 bases left between them. CDR3 length: 12 amino acids. Germline V lookup: CDR1 MNHEY, CDR2 SVGAGI. The CDR3: CASSRRDTEAFF. DNA for the CDR3: TGTGCCAGCAGTAGACGGGACACTGAAGCTTTCTTT.

The chain uses TRBV12-3 or TRBV12-4 and TRBJ2-7; 10 bases match TRBD1. The ends lost 7 bases at V and 4 bases at J; junction bases unmatched: 4. The CDR3 has 13 amino acids. The CDR3 loop reads CASMRTGGYEQYF. The CDR3, as DNA: TGTGCCAGCATGAGGACAGGGGGTTACGAGCAGTACTTC.

V and J are TRBV3-1 and TRBJ1-1; D is uncertain. Germline V gene sequence: CDR1 LGHDT, CDR2 YNNKEL (reference sequence). The CDR3 covers 14 residues. V was pared by 1 base and J by 1 base, with 7 bases between. This CDR3 reads CASSQVPGNTEAFF. In nucleotides, the CDR3 is TGTGCCAGCAGCCAAGTTCCTGGGAACACTGAAGCTTTCTTT.

The CDR3 nucleotides are TGTGCCAGCAGTTCTCAGGGGTTCGCTGAAGCTTTCTTT. Its translation is CASSSQGFAEAFF. The chain links TRBV6-5 to TRBJ1-1; possible D gene TRBD1, 6 bases. The germline V gene encodes CDR1 MNHEY and CDR2 SVGAGI. Between the trimmed V and J ends, which lost 4 bases and 6 bases, there was a span of 12 bases. The CDR3 is 13 amino acids.

This clonotype was detected ten times or more. The chain combines TRBV5-1 with TRBJ1-5, with unresolved D. Looked up from germline, CDR1 is SGHRS and CDR2 is YFSETQ. Trimming pared 7 bases from V and 2 bases from J, leaving 13 bases between. The CDR3 runs to 14 residues. In nucleotides, the CDR3 is TGCGCCAGCGCCTTGCGGGGAGGCAATCAGCCCCAGCATTTT. Its translation: CASALRGGNQPQHF.

The V call is TRBV6-2 or TRBV6-3, the J call TRBJ2-7; TRBD2 aligns across 13 bases. J gave up 5 bases and V 6 bases, and 4 bases lay outside the gene matches. The germline V gene encodes CDR1 MNHEY and CDR2 SVGEGT. The CDR3 sequence is 14 residues long. CDR3 region: CASSAGTSGDEQYF. The DNA of the CDR3 is TGTGCCAGCAGCGCCGGGACTAGCGGGGACGAGCAGTACTTC.

V usage is TRBV2 and J usage is TRBJ1-1; TRBD1 aligns across 9 bases. The V segment lost 6 bases and the J segment 4 bases; nucleotides outside the gene matches: 3. The CDR3 sequence is 13 residues long. CDR1 is SNHLY and CDR2 is FYNNEI in the germline V gene. The CDR3 region is CASSRDRATEAFF. The CDR3 bases are TGTGCCAGCAGCCGGGACAGGGCCACTGAAGCTTTCTTT.

The chain combines TRBV10-3 with TRBJ2-5; 8 nucleotides agree with TRBD2. In germline, CDR1 is ENHRY, CDR2 SYGVKD. This CDR3 is built from 15 residues. The V gene end was trimmed by 0 bases and the J gene end by 4 bases; junction bases not matched to a gene: 4. For the CDR3, the DNA is TGTGCCATCAGTGAGTCGAGACTAGCGATAGAGACCCAGTACTTC. Translated, it gives CAISESRLAIETQYF.

By frequency in the sample, this clonotype is medium-sized. The chain employs TRBV2 and TRBJ1-1; D unresolved. Germline values: CDR1 SNHLY, CDR2 FYNNEI. The V end was cut by 6 bases, the J end by 3 bases, with 11 bases between. The CDR3 totals 13 residues. In nucleotides, the CDR3 is TGTGCCAGCAGGGCCAACGGGGACACTGAAGCTTTCTTT. This codes for CASRANGDTEAFF. The variable domain in full, with the rest retrieved from reference TRBV2 and TRBJ1-1, is EPEVTQTPSHQVTQMGQEVILRCVPISNHLYFYWYRQILGQKVEFLVSFYNNEISEKSEIFDDQFSVERPDGSNFTLKIRSTKLEDSAMYFCASRANGDTEAFFGQGTRLTVV.

The V call is TRBV5-1, the J call TRBJ2-5; 13 bases align to TRBD2. Trimming removed 4 bases from V and 2 bases from J; junction bases left unmatched: 5. The CDR3 runs 16 residues. The germline CDR1 and CDR2 sequences are SGHRS and YFSETQ. The CDR3 bases are TGCGCCAGCAGCCCCGGACTAGCGGGGGATCAAGAGACCCAGTACTTC. Translating gives CASSPGLAGDQETQYF.

V usage is TRBV7-8 and J usage is TRBJ1-1, with D uncertain. The CDR3 runs 15 residues. Germline assignment: CDR1 SGHVS and CDR2 FQNEAQ. Trimming stripped 5 bases from V and 0 bases from J, with 13 bases between. The CDR3 DNA reads as TGTGCCAGCAGCGGCGGATTTCCAATGAACACTGAAGCTTTCTTT. It specifies CASSGGFPMNTEAFF.

As regards this clonotype: A read error may explain this, as a much larger clone is one base away. The rearrangement joins TRBV7-2 to TRBJ2-2; D is undetermined. The CDR3 contains 15 residues. CDR1 is SGHTA, CDR2 FQGNSA, per germline. With 3 bases removed from V and 3 bases from J, the gap between germline ends came to 11 bases. CDR3 region: CASSFGVPYTGELFF. Here the CDR3 DNA reads TGTGCCAGCAGCTTTGGGGTGCCGTACACCGGGGAGCTGTTTTTT.

This clonotype was counted only a few times. CDR3 region: CASSPTYPADTQYF. The DNA of the CDR3 is TGTGCCAGCAGCCCTACCTATCCGGCGGATACGCAGTATTTT. The V gene is TRBV3-1, the J gene TRBJ2-3; D uncertain. Trimming shortened V by 4 bases and J by 6 bases, and 14 bases separated the two germline ends. Germline V gene data show CDR1 as LGHDT and CDR2 as YNNKEL (reference sequence). This CDR3 contains 14 residues.

The J gene is TRBJ1-6, the V gene TRBV27; a weak D match, TRBD1 (5 bases). Germline CDR1 MNHEY, CDR2 SMNVEV (reference sequence). The CDR3 is made up of 16 amino acids. V lost 3 bases to trimming and J lost 8 bases, with 17 bases between them. Written as DNA, the CDR3 is TGTGCCAGCAGTTTTTATACCGGGACTGAGGATTCACCCCTCCACTTT. Its protein product is CASSFYTGTEDSPLHF.